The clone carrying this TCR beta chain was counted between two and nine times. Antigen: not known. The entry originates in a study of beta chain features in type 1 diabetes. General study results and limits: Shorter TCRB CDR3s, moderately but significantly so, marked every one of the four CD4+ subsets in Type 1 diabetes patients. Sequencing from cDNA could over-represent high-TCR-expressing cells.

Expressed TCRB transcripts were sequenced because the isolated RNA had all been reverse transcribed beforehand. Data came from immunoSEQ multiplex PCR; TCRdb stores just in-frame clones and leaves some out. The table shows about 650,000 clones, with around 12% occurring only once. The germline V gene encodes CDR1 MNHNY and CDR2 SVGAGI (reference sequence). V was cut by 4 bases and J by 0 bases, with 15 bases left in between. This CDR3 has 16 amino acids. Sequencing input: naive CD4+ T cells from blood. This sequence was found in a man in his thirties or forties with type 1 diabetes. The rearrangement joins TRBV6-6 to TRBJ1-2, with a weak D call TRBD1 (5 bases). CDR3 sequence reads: CASSLPGSRANYGYTF. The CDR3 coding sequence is TGTGCCAGCAGTTTACCAGGGTCTCGGGCTAACTATGGCTACACCTTC.